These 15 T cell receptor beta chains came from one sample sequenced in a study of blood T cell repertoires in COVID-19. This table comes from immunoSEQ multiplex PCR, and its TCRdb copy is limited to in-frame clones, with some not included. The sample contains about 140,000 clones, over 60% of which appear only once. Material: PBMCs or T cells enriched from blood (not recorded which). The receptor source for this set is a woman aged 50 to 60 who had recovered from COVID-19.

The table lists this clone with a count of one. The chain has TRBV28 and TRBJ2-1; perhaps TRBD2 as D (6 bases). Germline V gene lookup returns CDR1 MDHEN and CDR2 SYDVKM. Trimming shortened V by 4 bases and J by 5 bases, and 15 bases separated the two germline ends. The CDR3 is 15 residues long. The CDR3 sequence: CASSSPGTHNNEQFF. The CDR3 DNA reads TGTGCCAGCAGTTCCCCCGGGACTCATAACAATGAGCAGTTCTTC.

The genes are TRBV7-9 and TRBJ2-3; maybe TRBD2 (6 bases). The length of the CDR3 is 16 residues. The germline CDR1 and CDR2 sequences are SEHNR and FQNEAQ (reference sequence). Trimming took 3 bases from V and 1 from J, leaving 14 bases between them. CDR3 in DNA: TGTGCCAGCAGCTTCCCCGCGGGGCCCGGCACAGATACGCAGTATTTT. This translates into CASSFPAGPGTDTQYF. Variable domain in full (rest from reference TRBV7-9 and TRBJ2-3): DTGVSQNPRHKITKRGQNVTFRCDPISEHNRLYWYRQTLGQGPEFLTYFQNEAQLEKSRLLSDRFSAERPKGSFSTLEIQRTEQGDSAMYLCASSFPAGPGTDTQYFGPGTRLTVL.

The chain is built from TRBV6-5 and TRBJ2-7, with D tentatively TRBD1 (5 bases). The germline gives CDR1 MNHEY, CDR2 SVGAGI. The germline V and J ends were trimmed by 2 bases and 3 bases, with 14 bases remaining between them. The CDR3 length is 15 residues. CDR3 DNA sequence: TGTGCCAGCAGTTACATGCAGGGAACTGTCTACGAGCAGTACTTC. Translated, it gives CASSYMQGTVYEQYF.

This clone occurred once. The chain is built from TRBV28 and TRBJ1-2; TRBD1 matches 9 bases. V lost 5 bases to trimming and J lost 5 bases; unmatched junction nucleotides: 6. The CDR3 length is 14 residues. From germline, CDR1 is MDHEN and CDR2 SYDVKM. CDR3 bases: TGTGCCAGCAGTCGACGGGACAGGGTATATGGCTACACCTTC. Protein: CASSRRDRVYGYTF.

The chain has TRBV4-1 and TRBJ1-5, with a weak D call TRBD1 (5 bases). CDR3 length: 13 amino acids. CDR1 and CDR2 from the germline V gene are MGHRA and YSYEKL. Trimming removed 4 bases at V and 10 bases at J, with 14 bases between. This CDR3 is CASSPAGWRPQHF. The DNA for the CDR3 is TGCGCCAGCAGCCCCGCAGGGTGGCGCCCCCAGCATTTT.

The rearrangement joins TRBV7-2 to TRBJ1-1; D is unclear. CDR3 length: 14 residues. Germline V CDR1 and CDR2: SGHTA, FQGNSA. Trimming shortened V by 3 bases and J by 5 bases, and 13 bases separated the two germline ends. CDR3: CASSFIDIRTEAFF. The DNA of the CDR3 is TGTGCCAGCAGCTTCATTGATATTCGGACTGAAGCTTTCTTT. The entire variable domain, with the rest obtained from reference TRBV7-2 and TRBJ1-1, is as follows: GAGVSQSPSNKVTEKGKDVELRCDPISGHTALYWYRQSLGQGLEFLIYFQGNSAPDKSGLPSDRFSAERTGGSVSTLTIQRTQQEDSAVYLCASSFIDIRTEAFFGQGTRLTVV.

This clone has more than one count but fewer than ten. The chain's CDR3 is CSVPANRDGYTF. Written as DNA, the CDR3 is TGCAGCGTCCCGGCAAACAGGGATGGCTACACCTTC. V usage is TRBV29-1 and J usage is TRBJ1-2; D is possibly TRBD1 (6 bases). CDR1 is SQVTM and CDR2 is ANQGSEA in the germline V gene. The CDR3 length is 12 residues. V was trimmed by 6 bases and J by 6 bases, leaving 14 bases between them.

The CDR3 nucleotides are TGTGCCAGCAGTTTATGGGGGGAGGAGAGGGAGCAGTACTTC. This encodes CASSLWGEEREQYF. This chain uses TRBV28 with TRBJ2-7, with D possibly matching TRBD2 (6 bases). This CDR3 spans 14 amino acids. Trimming shortened V by 0 bases and J by 7 bases, and 13 bases separated the two germline ends. Looked up from germline, CDR1 is MDHEN and CDR2 is SYDVKM.

The CDR3 here is CASSLLDRTGNTIYF. CDR3 sequence (DNA): TGTGCCAGCAGCTTACTCGACAGAACTGGAAACACCATATATTTT. This sequence joins TRBV7-9 and TRBJ1-3; D perhaps matches TRBD1 (5 bases). Trimming removed 2 bases from V and 2 bases from J, with 10 bases in between. CDR1 is SEHNR and CDR2 is FQNEAQ in the germline V gene (reference sequence). This CDR3 contains 15 residues.

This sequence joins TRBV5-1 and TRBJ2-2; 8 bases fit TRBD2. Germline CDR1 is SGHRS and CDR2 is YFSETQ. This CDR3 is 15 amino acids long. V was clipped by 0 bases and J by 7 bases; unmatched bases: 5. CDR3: CASSLVTSVDGELFF. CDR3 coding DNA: TGCGCCAGCAGCTTGGTGACTAGCGTGGACGGGGAGCTGTTTTTT.

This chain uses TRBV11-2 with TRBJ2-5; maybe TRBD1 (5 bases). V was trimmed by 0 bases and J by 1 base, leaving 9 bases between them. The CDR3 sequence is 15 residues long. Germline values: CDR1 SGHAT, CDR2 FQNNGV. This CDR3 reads CASSLDGQGQETQYF. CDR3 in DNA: TGTGCCAGCAGCTTAGATGGGCAGGGCCAAGAGACCCAGTACTTC.

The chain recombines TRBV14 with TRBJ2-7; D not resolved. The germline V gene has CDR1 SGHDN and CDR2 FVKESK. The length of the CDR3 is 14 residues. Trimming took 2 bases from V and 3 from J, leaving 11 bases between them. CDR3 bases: TGTGCCAGCAGCCAACGGAACAGCAACTACGAGCAGTACTTC. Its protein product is CASSQRNSNYEQYF. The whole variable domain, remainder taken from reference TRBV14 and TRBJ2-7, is EAGVTQFPSHSVIEKGQTVTLRCDPISGHDNLYWYRRVMGKEIKFLLHFVKESKQDESGMPNNRFLAERTGGTYSTLKVQPAELEDSGVYFCASSQRNSNYEQYFGPGTRLTVT.

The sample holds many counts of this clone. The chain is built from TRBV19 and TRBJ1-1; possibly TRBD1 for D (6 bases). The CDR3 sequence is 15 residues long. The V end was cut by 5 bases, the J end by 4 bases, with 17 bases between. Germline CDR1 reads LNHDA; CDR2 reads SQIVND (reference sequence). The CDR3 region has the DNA TGTGCCAGTAGTTTCCCACAGGGCCGCGGCACTGAAGCTTTCTTT. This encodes CASSFPQGRGTEAFF.

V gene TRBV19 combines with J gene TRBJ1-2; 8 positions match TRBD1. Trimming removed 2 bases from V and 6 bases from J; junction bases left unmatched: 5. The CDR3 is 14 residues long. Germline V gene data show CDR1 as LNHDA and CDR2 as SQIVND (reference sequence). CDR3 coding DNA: TGTGCCAGTAGTATACAGGGGGCTCGTGATGGCTACACCTTC. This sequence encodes CASSIQGARDGYTF.

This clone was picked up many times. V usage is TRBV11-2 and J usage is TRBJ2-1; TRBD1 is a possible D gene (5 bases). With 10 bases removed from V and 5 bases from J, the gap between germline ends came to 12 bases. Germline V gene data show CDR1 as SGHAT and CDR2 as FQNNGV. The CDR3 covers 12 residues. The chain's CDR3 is CATWGGDNEQFF. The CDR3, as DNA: TGTGCCACCTGGGGCGGAGACAATGAGCAGTTCTTC.